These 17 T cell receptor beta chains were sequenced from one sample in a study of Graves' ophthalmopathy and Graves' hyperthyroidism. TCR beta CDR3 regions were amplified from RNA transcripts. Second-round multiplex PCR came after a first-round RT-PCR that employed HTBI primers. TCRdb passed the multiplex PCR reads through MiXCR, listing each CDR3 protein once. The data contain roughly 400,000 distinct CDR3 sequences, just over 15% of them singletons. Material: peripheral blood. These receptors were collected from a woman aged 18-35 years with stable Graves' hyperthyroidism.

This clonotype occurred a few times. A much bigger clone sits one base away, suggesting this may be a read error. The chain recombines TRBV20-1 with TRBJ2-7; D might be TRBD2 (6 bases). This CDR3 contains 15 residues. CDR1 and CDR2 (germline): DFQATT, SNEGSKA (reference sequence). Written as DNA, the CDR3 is TGCAGTGCTACCGGGACTCAAGGATACTCCCACGAGCAGTACTTC. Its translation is CSATGTQGYSHEQYF.

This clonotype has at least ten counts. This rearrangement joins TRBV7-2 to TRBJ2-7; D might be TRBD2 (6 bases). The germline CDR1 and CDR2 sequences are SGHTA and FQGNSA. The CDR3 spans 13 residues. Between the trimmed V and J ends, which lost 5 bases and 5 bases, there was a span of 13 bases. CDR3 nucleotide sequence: TGTGCCAGCAGCCCGATTGGAGGGCACGAGCAGTACTTC. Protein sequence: CASSPIGGHEQYF. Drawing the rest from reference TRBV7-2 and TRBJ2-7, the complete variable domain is GAGVSQSPSNKVTEKGKDVELRCDPISGHTALYWYRQSLGQGLEFLIYFQGNSAPDKSGLPSDRFSAERTGGSVSTLTIQRTQQEDSAVYLCASSPIGGHEQYFGPGTRLTVT.

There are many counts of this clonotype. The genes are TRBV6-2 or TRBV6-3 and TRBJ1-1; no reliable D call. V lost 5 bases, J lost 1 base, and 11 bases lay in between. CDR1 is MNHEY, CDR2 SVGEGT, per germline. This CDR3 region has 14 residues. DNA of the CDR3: TGTGCCAGCAGTGTCGCCATCTGGAACACTGAAGCTTTCTTT. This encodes CASSVAIWNTEAFF.

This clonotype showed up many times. In nucleotides, the CDR3 is TGTGCCAGCAGTTCCCGACAGGCAGCGTCCTATAATTCACCCCTCCACTTT. Protein: CASSSRQAASYNSPLHF. The chain joins TRBV12-3 or TRBV12-4 to TRBJ1-6; D may be TRBD1 (6 bases). Trimming stripped 4 bases from V and 1 base from J, with 14 bases between. The CDR3 is made up of 17 amino acids.

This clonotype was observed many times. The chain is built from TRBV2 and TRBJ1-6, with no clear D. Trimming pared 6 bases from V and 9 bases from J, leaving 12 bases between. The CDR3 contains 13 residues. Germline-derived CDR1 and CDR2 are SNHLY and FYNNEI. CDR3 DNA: TGTGCCAGCAGCGGATTCCCGGGTTCACCCCTCCACTTT. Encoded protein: CASSGFPGSPLHF.

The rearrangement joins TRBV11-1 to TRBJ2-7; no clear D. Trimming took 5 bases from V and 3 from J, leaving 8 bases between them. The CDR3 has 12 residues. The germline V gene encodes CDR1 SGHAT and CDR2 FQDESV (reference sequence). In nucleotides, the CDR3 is TGTGCCAGCAGCGGAACAGTCTACGAGCAGTACTTC. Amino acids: CASSGTVYEQYF.

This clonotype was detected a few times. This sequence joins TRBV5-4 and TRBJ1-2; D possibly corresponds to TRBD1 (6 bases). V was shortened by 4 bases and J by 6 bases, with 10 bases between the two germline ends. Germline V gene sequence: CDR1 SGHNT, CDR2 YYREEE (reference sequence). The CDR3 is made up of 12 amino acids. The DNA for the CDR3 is TGTGCCAGCAGCATGGACAGCGATGGCTACACCTTC. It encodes CASSMDSDGYTF.

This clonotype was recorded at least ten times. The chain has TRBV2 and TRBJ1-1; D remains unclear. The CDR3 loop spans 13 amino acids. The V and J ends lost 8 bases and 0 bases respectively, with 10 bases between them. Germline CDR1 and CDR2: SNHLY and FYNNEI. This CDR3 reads CASGRSMNTEAFF. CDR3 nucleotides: TGTGCCAGCGGACGGAGCATGAACACTGAAGCTTTCTTT.

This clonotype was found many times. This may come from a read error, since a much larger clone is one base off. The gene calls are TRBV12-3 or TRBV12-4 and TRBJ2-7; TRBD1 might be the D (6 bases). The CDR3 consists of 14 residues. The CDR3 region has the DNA TGTGCCGGCAGTCTGGTGGACAGTTCCTACGAGCAGTACTTC. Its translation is CAGSLVDSSYEQYF.

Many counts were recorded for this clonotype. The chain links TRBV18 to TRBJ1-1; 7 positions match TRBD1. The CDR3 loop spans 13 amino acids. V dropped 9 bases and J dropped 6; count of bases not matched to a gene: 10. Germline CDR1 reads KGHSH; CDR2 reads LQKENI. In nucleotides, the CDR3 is TGTGCCAGTTGCCGGGACAGAAACGCTGAAGCTTTCTTT. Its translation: CASCRDRNAEAFF.

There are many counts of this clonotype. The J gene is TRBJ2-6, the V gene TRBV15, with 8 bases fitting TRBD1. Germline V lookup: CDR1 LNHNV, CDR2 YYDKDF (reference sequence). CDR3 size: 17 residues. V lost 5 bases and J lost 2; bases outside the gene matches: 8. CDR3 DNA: TGTGCCACCAGCGCCGGACAGGGTATTCCTGGGGCCAACGTCCTGACTTTC. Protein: CATSAGQGIPGANVLTF.

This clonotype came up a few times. CDR3 sequence (DNA): TGTGCCAGCAGCCCCGGACAGGGGATTTATAACTATGGCTACACCTTC. Amino acids: CASSPGQGIYNYGYTF. V gene TRBV2 combines with J gene TRBJ1-2, with TRBD1 matching 9 bases. Trimming took 6 bases from V and 1 from J; bases not matched to a gene: 9. Germline V lookup: CDR1 SNHLY, CDR2 FYNNEI. This CDR3 region has 16 residues.

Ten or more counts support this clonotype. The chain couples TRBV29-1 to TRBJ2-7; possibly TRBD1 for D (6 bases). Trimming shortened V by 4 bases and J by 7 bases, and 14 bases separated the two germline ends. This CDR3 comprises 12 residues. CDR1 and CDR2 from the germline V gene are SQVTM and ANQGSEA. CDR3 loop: CSVGWAQGEQYF. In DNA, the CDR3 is TGCAGCGTTGGATGGGCGCAGGGGGAGCAGTACTTC.

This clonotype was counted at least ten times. CDR3 nucleotides: TGTGCCAGCAGTCAGAGCCAAGAGACCCAGTACTTC. It yields the protein CASSQSQETQYF. The gene calls are TRBV6-2 or TRBV6-3 and TRBJ2-5; no clear D gene. Between the trimmed V and J ends, which lost 5 bases and 1 base, there was a span of 5 bases. The CDR3 loop spans 12 amino acids. Germline loops: CDR1 MNHEY, CDR2 SVGEGT.

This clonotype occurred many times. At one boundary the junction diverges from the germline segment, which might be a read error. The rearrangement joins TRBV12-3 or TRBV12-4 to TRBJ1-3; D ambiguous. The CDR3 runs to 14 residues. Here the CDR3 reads CASSSHSSGDTIYF. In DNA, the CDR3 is TGTGCCAGCAGTTCCCATAGCTCTGGAGACACCATATATTTT.

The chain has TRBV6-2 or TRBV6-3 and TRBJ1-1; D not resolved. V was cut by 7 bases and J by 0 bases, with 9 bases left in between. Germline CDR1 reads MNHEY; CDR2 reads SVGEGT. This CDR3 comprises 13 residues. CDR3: CASTSYLNTEAFF. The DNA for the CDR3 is TGTGCCAGCACCTCGTACTTGAACACTGAAGCTTTCTTT.

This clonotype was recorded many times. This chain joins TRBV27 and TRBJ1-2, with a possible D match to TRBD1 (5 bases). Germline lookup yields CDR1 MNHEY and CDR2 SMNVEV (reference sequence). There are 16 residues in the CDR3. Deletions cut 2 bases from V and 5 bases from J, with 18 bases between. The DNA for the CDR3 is TGTGCCAGCAGTTTAACTGGAAGAGGGGAGGCTTATGGCTACACCTTC. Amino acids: CASSLTGRGEAYGYTF.